One sample yielded the 28 T cell receptor beta chains listed below, sequenced in a study of CD8 T cells in Susac syndrome. Random hexamers served to reverse transcribe about 0.5 to 1 ug RNA. TCRdb ran MiXCR on the immunoSEQ multiplex PCR reads and lists one entry per CDR3 protein. There are around 99,000 distinct CDR3 sequences in the sample; approximately 96% occur only once, and about 0.095% lies in the top ten. Material for sequencing was CD4+ T cells from PBMCs. The receptors were gathered from a human donor in good health.

This chain links TRBV5-1 with TRBJ1-1; D is unclear. CDR3 size: 12 residues. Trimming stripped 4 bases from V and 4 bases from J, with 8 bases between. Germline V gene lookup returns CDR1 SGHRS and CDR2 YFSETQ. The CDR3 loop reads CASSTGSTEAFF. As DNA, the CDR3 is TGCGCCAGCAGCACCGGATCCACTGAAGCTTTCTTT.

This clonotype was seen a single time. The chain links TRBV5-1 to TRBJ2-6; a weak D match, TRBD1 (6 bases). The CDR3 totals 17 residues. V lost 4 bases, J lost 0 bases, and 14 bases lay in between. Germline CDR1 and CDR2: SGHRS and YFSETQ. CDR3 nucleotide sequence: TGCGCCAGCAGCCCGGGACAAAGCAGCTCTGGGGCCAACGTCCTGACTTTC. As protein: CASSPGQSSSGANVLTF.

This chain uses TRBV5-4 with TRBJ1-1; 9 nucleotides line up with TRBD1. Germline loops: CDR1 SGHNT, CDR2 YYREEE (reference sequence). With 4 bases clipped from V and 4 bases from J, the junction kept 8 bases outside the gene matches. The CDR3 sequence is 15 residues long. CDR3 bases: TGTGCCAGCAGCACATGGACAGGGGTCGGCACTGAAGCTTTCTTT. It specifies CASSTWTGVGTEAFF.

The chain uses TRBV7-9 and TRBJ1-5; TRBD1 matches at 7 bases. CDR3 length equals 12 residues. Germline V gene sequence: CDR1 SEHNR, CDR2 FQNEAQ (reference sequence). V gave up 3 bases and J gave up 13 bases; unmatched junction bases: 6. The CDR3 DNA follows: TGTGCCAGCAGCTTCCGGGACAGCCAACAGCATTTT. The encoded protein is CASSFRDSQQHF.

The chain uses TRBV20-1 and TRBJ2-2; 9 bases map to TRBD2. V trimming: 5 bases; J trimming: 5 bases; junction bases outside the gene matches: 9. CDR1 DFQATT and CDR2 SNEGSKA come from the germline V gene (reference sequence). The CDR3 runs to 15 residues. CDR3 nucleotide sequence: TGCAGTGCTCGTCGTGGCCTAGCGGGGACCGGGGAGCTGTTTTTT. Amino acids: CSARRGLAGTGELFF.

The chain joins TRBV3-1 to TRBJ1-2; D not certain. The CDR3 loop spans 13 amino acids. V was cut by 1 base and J by 6 bases, with 9 bases left in between. The germline CDR1 and CDR2 sequences are LGHDT and YNNKEL (reference sequence). The CDR3 protein is CASSQVGRDGYTF. In DNA, the CDR3 is TGTGCCAGCAGCCAAGTAGGGAGGGATGGCTACACCTTC.

This chain links TRBV12-3 or TRBV12-4 with TRBJ2-1; unclear D gene. This CDR3 contains 13 residues. V lost 4 bases to trimming and J lost 3 bases, with 7 bases between them. The CDR3 loop is CASSSQLYNEQFF. In nucleotides, the CDR3 is TGTGCCAGCAGTTCACAGCTCTACAATGAGCAGTTCTTC.

Here the CDR3 DNA reads TGTGCCAGCAGAAGAAGAAACACCGGGGAGCTGTTTTTT. Translated, it gives CASRRRNTGELFF. The chain is built from TRBV7-9 and TRBJ2-2; D is uncertain. Trimming took off 6 bases at V and 2 bases at J, with 7 bases between the two ends. This CDR3 has 13 residues. Germline lookup yields CDR1 SEHNR and CDR2 FQNEAQ (reference sequence).

The chain couples TRBV18 to TRBJ1-1; no clear D. V shed 1 base and J shed 1 base, with 7 bases lying between them. Germline V gene sequence: CDR1 KGHSH, CDR2 LQKENI. The CDR3 length is 14 residues. CDR3 sequence reads: CASSPQAENTEAFF. The CDR3 DNA follows: TGTGCCAGCTCACCACAGGCGGAGAACACTGAAGCTTTCTTT.

The rearrangement joins TRBV3-1 to TRBJ2-1; 7 bases fit TRBD1. With V trimmed by 4 bases and J by 6 bases, 9 bases remained unmatched. This CDR3 is built from 15 residues. CDR1 and CDR2 (germline): LGHDT, YNNKEL (reference sequence). CDR3 in DNA: TGTGCCAGCAGCCCTTGGGACAGAGTAACCAATGAGCAGTTCTTC. Residues: CASSPWDRVTNEQFF.

The V and J genes are TRBV29-1 and TRBJ2-7, with no clear D. V was trimmed by 4 bases and J by 4 bases, leaving 11 bases between them. This CDR3 is built from 12 residues. Germline V gives CDR1 SQVTM, CDR2 ANQGSEA. CDR3 bases: TGCAGCGTTGCAGAAGGAGCTTACGAGCAGTACTTC. Protein: CSVAEGAYEQYF.

The gene calls are TRBV7-8 and TRBJ2-7; 10 bases are shared with TRBD2. Unmatched junction bases numbered 5, after V lost 6 bases and J lost 0 bases. CDR1 SGHVS and CDR2 FQNEAQ come from the germline V gene. This CDR3 is 15 amino acids long. The DNA for the CDR3 is TGTGCCAGCAGTCGAACTAGCGGGAACTCCTACGAGCAGTACTTC. This sequence encodes CASSRTSGNSYEQYF.

V gene TRBV30 combines with J gene TRBJ1-3; 7 bases line up with TRBD1. The J segment lost 6 bases and the V segment lost 3 bases, leaving 11 bases of the junction unmatched. CDR3 length: 15 residues. Germline assignment: CDR1 GTSNPN and CDR2 SVGIG (reference sequence). This CDR3 is CAWSANRGRANTIYF. The CDR3, as DNA: TGTGCCTGGAGCGCCAACAGGGGCAGAGCAAACACCATATATTTT.

This chain uses TRBV12-3 or TRBV12-4 with TRBJ2-5; D not resolved. Trimming took off 3 bases at V and 3 bases at J, with 2 bases between the two ends. The CDR3 sequence is 11 residues long. The CDR3 nucleotides are TGTGCCAGCAGTTTGAAAGAGACCCAGTACTTC. Translated: CASSLKETQYF.

This clonotype appeared a single time. The gene calls are TRBV9 and TRBJ2-3; D not certain. V lost 1 base, J lost 4 bases, and 10 bases lay in between. Germline V gene data show CDR1 as SGDLS and CDR2 as YYNGEE. CDR3 length equals 14 residues. The CDR3 coding sequence is TGTGCCAGCAGCGTAAGGATGCCCGCAGATACGCAGTATTTT. Translated: CASSVRMPADTQYF.

This chain joins TRBV2 and TRBJ2-1, with D hard to call. Trimming took 0 bases from V and 6 from J, leaving 9 bases between them. The CDR3 is 14 amino acids. Germline CDR1 is SNHLY and CDR2 is FYNNEI. DNA for the CDR3: TGTGCCAGCAGTGAAGCGCCAGCTATCAATGAGCAGTTCTTC. The encoded protein is CASSEAPAINEQFF. Based on the CDR3 plus reference TRBV2 and TRBJ2-1, the full variable domain is EPEVTQTPSHQVTQMGQEVILRCVPISNHLYFYWYRQILGQKVEFLVSFYNNEISEKSEIFDDQFSVERPDGSNFTLKIRSTKLEDSAMYFCASSEAPAINEQFFGPGTRLTVL.

The chain carries TRBV12-3 or TRBV12-4 and TRBJ2-7, with D unclear. This CDR3 region has 14 residues. V was pared by 3 bases and J by 2 bases, with 11 bases between. CDR3 nucleotides: TGTGCCAGCAGTTTGAGTCCACTCACCTACGAGCAGTACTTC. Residues: CASSLSPLTYEQYF.

This rearrangement joins TRBV7-8 to TRBJ2-2; the D is unclear. CDR1 SGHVS and CDR2 FQNEAQ come from the germline V gene. V was cut by 5 bases and J by 8 bases, with 9 bases left in between. The CDR3 runs to 12 residues. As DNA, the CDR3 is TGTGCCAGCAGCCAGACAACTGGGGAGCTGTTTTTT. It specifies CASSQTTGELFF. Drawing the rest from reference TRBV7-8 and TRBJ2-2, the complete variable domain is GAGVSQSPRYKVAKRGQDVALRCDPISGHVSLFWYQQALGQGPEFLTYFQNEAQLDKSGLPSDRFFAERPEGSVSTLKIQRTQQEDSAVYLCASSQTTGELFFGEGSRLTVL.

The chain employs TRBV29-1 and TRBJ2-7; D unclear. Between the trimmed V and J ends, which lost 4 bases and 0 bases, there was a span of 4 bases. This CDR3 spans 11 amino acids. Germline V gene data show CDR1 as SQVTM and CDR2 as ANQGSEA. Here the CDR3 reads CSVVSSYEQYF. In nucleotides, the CDR3 is TGCAGCGTTGTCTCCTCCTACGAGCAGTACTTC.

This clonotype was found once. The chain couples TRBV20-1 to TRBJ2-7; either TRBD1 or TRBD2 may supply D (5 bases each). V was shortened by 5 bases and J by 4 bases, with 15 bases between the two germline ends. This CDR3 region has 13 residues. Looked up from germline, CDR1 is DFQATT and CDR2 is SNEGSKA (reference sequence). CDR3: CSAGDPFSYEQYF. The DNA for the CDR3 is TGCAGTGCTGGGGACCCCTTTTCTTACGAGCAGTACTTC.

Only one count was recorded for this clonotype. The chain carries TRBV2 and TRBJ2-1; D remains unclear. Per the germline V gene, CDR1 is SNHLY and CDR2 is FYNNEI. V lost 8 bases and J lost 0, with 14 bases in between. The CDR3 runs 15 residues. This chain's CDR3 is CASLGDWSSYNEQFF. CDR3 DNA sequence: TGTGCCAGCCTCGGTGACTGGAGCTCCTACAATGAGCAGTTCTTC.

The V gene is TRBV6-2 or TRBV6-3, the J gene TRBJ2-7; the D is unclear. This CDR3 region has 13 residues. V lost 2 bases and J 5 bases, leaving 10 bases between the germline ends. Per germline, CDR1 MNHEY and CDR2 SVGEGT. DNA for the CDR3: TGTGCCAGCAGTTACAAGAGATCCCACGAGCAGTACTTC. Translated: CASSYKRSHEQYF.

V is TRBV5-1 and J is TRBJ2-3; the match to TRBD2 covers 8 bases. The CDR3 spans 15 residues. From germline, CDR1 is SGHRS and CDR2 YFSETQ. Trimming removed 0 bases from V and 4 bases from J; junction bases left unmatched: 4. The CDR3 here is CASSLAGAGADTQYF. CDR3 sequence (DNA): TGCGCCAGCAGCTTGGCGGGAGCGGGGGCAGATACGCAGTATTTT.

The V gene is TRBV7-2, the J gene TRBJ2-5; no definite D call. Trimming took 4 bases from V and 7 from J, leaving 10 bases between them. The CDR3 is 12 residues long. Germline V lookup: CDR1 SGHTA, CDR2 FQGNSA. The CDR3 spells CASSYDLRTQYF. The CDR3 bases are TGTGCCAGCAGCTACGACCTGAGGACCCAGTACTTC.

The chain has TRBV25-1 and TRBJ2-1; 12 nucleotides line up with TRBD2. The CDR3 is 15 residues long. From germline, CDR1 is MGHDK and CDR2 SYGVNS. V lost 6 bases, J lost 12 bases, and 12 bases stayed unmatched. The CDR3 DNA reads as TGTGCCAGCAGACAAATGGGGACTAGCGGGTCGGGGCAGTTCTTC. Its translation: CASRQMGTSGSGQFF. Based on the CDR3 plus reference TRBV25-1 and TRBJ2-1, the full variable domain is EADIYQTPRYLVIGTGKKITLECSQTMGHDKMYWYQQDPGMELHLIHYSYGVNSTEKGDLSSESTVSRIRTEHFPLTLESARPSHTSQYLCASRQMGTSGSGQFFGPGTRLTVL.

The chain couples TRBV6-2 or TRBV6-3 to TRBJ1-2; unclear D gene. V lost 4 bases, J lost 2 bases, and 14 bases lay in between. CDR1 MNHEY and CDR2 SVGEGT come from the germline V gene. CDR3 length: 15 amino acids. DNA for the CDR3: TGTGCCAGCAGTTCCAGTGTGGCTCAGAACTATGGCTACACCTTC. This encodes CASSSSVAQNYGYTF.

The chain employs TRBV5-1 and TRBJ1-5, with 7 positions matching TRBD1. With V trimmed by 1 base and J by 7 bases, 5 bases remained unmatched. CDR3 length equals 14 residues. The germline CDR1 and CDR2 sequences are SGHRS and YFSETQ. The CDR3 loop is CASSLTTGVQPQHF. The DNA of the CDR3 is TGCGCCAGCAGCTTGACCACAGGGGTGCAGCCCCAGCATTTT.

The genes are TRBV7-6 and TRBJ2-3; D is uncertain. With 4 bases removed from V and 2 bases from J, the gap between germline ends came to 7 bases. Germline CDR1 SGHVS, CDR2 FNYEAQ. CDR3 length: 13 residues. The CDR3 protein is CASSYRATDTQYF. The CDR3 DNA is TGTGCCAGCAGCTATAGGGCCACAGATACGCAGTATTTT.